This T cell receptor (beta chain) was captured in a study of T cell changes during pregnancy in multiple sclerosis. Profiling relied on immunoSEQ multiplex PCR, and the TCRdb table lists in-frame clones only, not all of them. The repertoire includes some 70,000 clones, over 75% of them detected once, and over 0.25% sits in the top ten. Trimming left V 5 bases short and J 9 bases short, with 14 bases between. Germline V lookup: CDR1 MNHEY, CDR2 SMNVEV (reference sequence). This CDR3 has 12 residues. This rearrangement joins TRBV27 to TRBJ2-7; possibly TRBD2 for D (7 bases). This TCR was sampled from a female donor in good health, enrolled as a control in a pregnancy study. The starting material was CD4+ T cells from peripheral blood mononuclear cells, obtained in the third trimester of pregnancy. The CDR3 nucleotides read TGTGCCAGCAGTCAAGGGGGGGATCGGCAGTACTTC. This encodes CASSQGGDRQYF.